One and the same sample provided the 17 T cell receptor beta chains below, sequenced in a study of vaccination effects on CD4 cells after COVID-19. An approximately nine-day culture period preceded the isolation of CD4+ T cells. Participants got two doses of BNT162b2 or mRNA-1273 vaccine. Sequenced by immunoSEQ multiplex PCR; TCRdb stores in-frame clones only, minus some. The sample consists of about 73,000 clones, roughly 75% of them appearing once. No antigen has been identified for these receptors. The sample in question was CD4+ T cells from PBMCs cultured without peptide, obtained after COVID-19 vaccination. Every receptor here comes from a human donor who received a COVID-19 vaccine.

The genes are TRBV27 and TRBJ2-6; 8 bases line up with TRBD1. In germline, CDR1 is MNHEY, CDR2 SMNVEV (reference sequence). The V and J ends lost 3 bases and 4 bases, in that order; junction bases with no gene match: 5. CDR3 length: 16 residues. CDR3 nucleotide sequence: TGTGCCAGCAGTTTCCACAGGGGGTCCGGGGCCAACGTCCTGACTTTC. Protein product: CASSFHRGSGANVLTF.

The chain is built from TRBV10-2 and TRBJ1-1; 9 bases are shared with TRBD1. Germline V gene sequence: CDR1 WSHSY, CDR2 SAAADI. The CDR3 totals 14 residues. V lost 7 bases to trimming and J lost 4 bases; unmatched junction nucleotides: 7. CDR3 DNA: TGCGCCAGCATTATGACAGGGGGGGCCACTGAAGCTTTCTTT. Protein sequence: CASIMTGGATEAFF.

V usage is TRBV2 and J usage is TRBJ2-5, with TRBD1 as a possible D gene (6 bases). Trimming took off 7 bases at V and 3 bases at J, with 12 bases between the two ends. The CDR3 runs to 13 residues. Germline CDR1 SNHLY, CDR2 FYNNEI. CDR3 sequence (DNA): TGTGCCAGCACCCAGAACAGGGAAGAGACCCAGTACTTC. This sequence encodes CASTQNREETQYF.

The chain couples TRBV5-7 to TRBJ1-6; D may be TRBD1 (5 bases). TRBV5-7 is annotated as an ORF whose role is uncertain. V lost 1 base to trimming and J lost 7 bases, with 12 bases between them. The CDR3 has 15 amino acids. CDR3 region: CASSLIGEVNSPLHF. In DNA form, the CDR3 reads TGTGCCAGCAGCTTGATAGGGGAGGTGAATTCACCCCTCCACTTT.

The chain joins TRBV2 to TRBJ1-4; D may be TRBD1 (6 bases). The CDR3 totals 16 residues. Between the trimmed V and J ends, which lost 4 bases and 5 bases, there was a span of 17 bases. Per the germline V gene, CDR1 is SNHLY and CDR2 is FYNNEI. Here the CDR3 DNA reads TGTGCCAGCAGTGGCTCTTCAGGGGCACCGAATGAAAAACTGTTTTTT. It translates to CASSGSSGAPNEKLFF.

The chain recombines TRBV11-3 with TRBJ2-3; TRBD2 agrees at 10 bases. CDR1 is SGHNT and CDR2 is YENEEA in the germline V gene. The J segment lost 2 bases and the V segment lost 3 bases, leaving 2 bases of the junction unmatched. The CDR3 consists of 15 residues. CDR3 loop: CASSFSGGTTDTQYF. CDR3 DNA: TGTGCCAGCAGCTTTAGCGGGGGGACCACAGATACGCAGTATTTT.

The CDR3, as DNA: TGTGCCAGCAGCTTGGGGGGAGCAATGAACACTGAAGCTTTCTTT. It translates to CASSLGGAMNTEAFF. The chain joins TRBV5-5 to TRBJ1-1; D is unresolved. The CDR3 is made up of 15 amino acids. Germline CDR1 and CDR2: SGHKS and YYEKEE (reference sequence). Trimming took off 0 bases at V and 0 bases at J, with 9 bases between the two ends.

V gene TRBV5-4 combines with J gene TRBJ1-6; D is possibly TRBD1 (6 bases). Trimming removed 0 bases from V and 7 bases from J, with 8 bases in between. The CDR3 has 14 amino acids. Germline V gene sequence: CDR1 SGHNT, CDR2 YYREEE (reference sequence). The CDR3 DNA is TGTGCCAGCAGCTTGGACAGGGTCAATTCACCCCTCCACTTT. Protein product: CASSLDRVNSPLHF.

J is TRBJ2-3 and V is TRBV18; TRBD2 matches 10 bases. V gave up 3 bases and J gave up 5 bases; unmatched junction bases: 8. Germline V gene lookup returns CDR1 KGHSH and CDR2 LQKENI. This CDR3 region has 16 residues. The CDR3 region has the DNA TGTGCCAGCTCACCCCTTCTAGCGGGGGTGAAAGATACGCAGTATTTT. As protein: CASSPLLAGVKDTQYF. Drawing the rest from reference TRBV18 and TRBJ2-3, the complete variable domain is NAGVMQNPRHLVRRRGQEARLRCSPMKGHSHVYWYRQLPEEGLKFMVYLQKENIIDESGMPKERFSAEFPKEGPSILRIQQVVRGDSAAYFCASSPLLAGVKDTQYFGPGTRLTVL.

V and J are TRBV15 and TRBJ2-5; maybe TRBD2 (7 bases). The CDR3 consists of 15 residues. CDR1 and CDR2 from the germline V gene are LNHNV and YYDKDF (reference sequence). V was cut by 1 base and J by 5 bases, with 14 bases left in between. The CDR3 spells CATSRGGGGGETQYF. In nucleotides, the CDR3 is TGTGCCACCAGCAGAGGCGGAGGGGGAGGGGAGACCCAGTACTTC.

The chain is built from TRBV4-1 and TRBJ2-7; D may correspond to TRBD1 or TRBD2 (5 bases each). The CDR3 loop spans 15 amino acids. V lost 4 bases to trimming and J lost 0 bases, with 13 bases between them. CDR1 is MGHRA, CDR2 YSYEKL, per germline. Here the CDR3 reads CASSLVWGSSYEQYV. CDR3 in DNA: TGCGCCAGCAGCCTAGTTTGGGGGAGCTCCTACGAGCAGTACGTC.

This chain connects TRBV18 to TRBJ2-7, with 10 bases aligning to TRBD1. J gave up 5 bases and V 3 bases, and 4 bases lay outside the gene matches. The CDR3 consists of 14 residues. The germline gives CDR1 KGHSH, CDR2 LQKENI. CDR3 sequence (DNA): TGTGCCAGCTCACCGAGGACAGGGGGTCACGAGCAGTACGTC. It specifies CASSPRTGGHEQYV.

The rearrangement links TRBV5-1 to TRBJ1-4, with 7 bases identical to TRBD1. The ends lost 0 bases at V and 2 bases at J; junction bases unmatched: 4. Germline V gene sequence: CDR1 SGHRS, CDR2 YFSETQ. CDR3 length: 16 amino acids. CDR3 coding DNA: TGCGCCAGCAGCTTGGAACCGACAGGGACTAATGAAAAACTGTTTTTT. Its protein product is CASSLEPTGTNEKLFF.

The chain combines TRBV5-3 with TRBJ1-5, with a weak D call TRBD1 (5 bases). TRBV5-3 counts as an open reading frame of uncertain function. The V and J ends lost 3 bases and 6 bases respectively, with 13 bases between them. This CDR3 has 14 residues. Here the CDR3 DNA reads TGTGCCAGAAGCTGGGTCTACGGGGGTCAGCCCCAGCATTTT. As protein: CARSWVYGGQPQHF.

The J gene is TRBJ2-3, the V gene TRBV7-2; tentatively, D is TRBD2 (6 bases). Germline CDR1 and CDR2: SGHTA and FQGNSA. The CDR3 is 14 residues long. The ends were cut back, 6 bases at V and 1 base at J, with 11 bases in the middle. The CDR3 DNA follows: TGTGCCAGCAGTACCCCGGGGGGCACAGATACGCAGTATTTT. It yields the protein CASSTPGGTDTQYF.

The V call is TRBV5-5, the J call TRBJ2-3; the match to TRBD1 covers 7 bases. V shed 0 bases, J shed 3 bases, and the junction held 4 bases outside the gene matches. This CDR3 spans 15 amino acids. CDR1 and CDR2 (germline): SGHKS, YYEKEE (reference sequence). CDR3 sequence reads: CASSLDRGQTDTQYF. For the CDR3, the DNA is TGTGCCAGCAGCTTGGACAGGGGTCAGACAGATACGCAGTATTTT.

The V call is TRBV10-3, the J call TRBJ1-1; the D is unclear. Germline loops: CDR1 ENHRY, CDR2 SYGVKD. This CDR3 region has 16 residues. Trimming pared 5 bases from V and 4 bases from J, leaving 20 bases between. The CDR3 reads CAISPARARGSTEAFF. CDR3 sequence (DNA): TGTGCCATCAGTCCAGCCAGAGCCCGTGGGTCCACTGAAGCTTTCTTT.